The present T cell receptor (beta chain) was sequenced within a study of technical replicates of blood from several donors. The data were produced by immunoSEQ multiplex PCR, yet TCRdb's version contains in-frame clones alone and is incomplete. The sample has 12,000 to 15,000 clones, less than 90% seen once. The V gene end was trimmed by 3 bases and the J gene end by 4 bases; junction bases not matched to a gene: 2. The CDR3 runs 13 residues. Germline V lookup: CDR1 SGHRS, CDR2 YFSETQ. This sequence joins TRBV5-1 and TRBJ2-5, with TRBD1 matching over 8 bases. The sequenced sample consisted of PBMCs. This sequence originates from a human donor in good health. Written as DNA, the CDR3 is TGCGCCAGCAGCTGGGACAGGCCAGAGACCCAGTACTTC. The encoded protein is CASSWDRPETQYF. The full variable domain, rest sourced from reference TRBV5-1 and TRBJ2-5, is KAGVTQTPRYLIKTRGQQVTLSCSPISGHRSVSWYQQTPGQGLQFLFEYFSETQRNKGNFPGRFSGRQFSNSRSEMNVSTLELGDSALYLCASSWDRPETQYFGPGTRLLVL.